This paragraph covers one TCR beta chain sequence. Its antigen remains unidentified. This entry is derived from a study of post-analysis software for immune sequencing data. Researchers reported that TCR beta cDNA libraries carried unique molecular identifiers. One entry per CDR3 protein, called by TCRdb with MiXCR from the PCR reads. The sample holds hundreds of thousands of distinct CDR3 sequences, roughly three fifths seen once. Trimming removed 4 bases from V and 1 base from J, with 11 bases in between. CDR1 is DFQATT and CDR2 is SNEGSKA in the germline V gene (reference sequence). The CDR3 totals 13 residues. Study-wide findings and caveats: Patients carried roughly 5 TRBV segments more frequently than controls did, and TRBV5-6, TRBV5-1 and TRBV20-1 were among them.

Sequenced material: blood. This clonotype was sampled from a girl aged 2-10 years with multiple sclerosis. The chain joins TRBV20-1 to TRBJ2-7; a weak D match, TRBD1 (6 bases). The DNA of the CDR3 is TGCAGTGCTATCCGGCAGGGGTCCTACGAGCAGTACTTC. It is translated as CSAIRQGSYEQYF.